The T cell receptor beta chain described here comes from a study of post-analysis software for immune sequencing data. Overall study results and limits: Controls showed lower frequencies than patients for five or six TRBV segments, and TRBV5-6, TRBV5-1 and TRBV20-1 were among these.

CDR3 length: 11 residues. The V gene's germline CDR1 is DFQATT and CDR2 SNEGSKA (reference sequence). V was cut by 6 bases and J by 7 bases, with 10 bases left in between. TCR beta cDNA libraries had unique molecular identifiers. One entry per CDR3 protein results from TCRdb running MiXCR on the PCR reads. The sample includes 750,000 to 950,000 distinct CDR3 sequences, about 53% seen only once; the top ten take roughly 4.4%. On this clonotype itself: What it binds is not known.

The chain has TRBV20-1 and TRBJ2-1; D gene uncertain. The source material was blood. The sequence was collected from a girl aged 10 to 17 with multiple sclerosis. CDR3 DNA: TGCAGTGCCGTCTACCGAAATGAGCAGTTCTTC. This encodes CSAVYRNEQFF.